A selection of T cell receptor beta chains follows, all from one sample in a study of T cell repertoires in cytomegalovirus infection. The antigens for these receptors are not known. TCRdb redid the calling of the reads with MiXCR, one entry per CDR3 protein. The data hold 750,000 to 900,000 distinct CDR3 sequences, with 25% to 30% observed a single time. The source material was cultured CD8+ T cells from PBMCs, sampled from culture after CMV antigen stimulation. The receptors originated from a human donor in good health (CMV status not recorded). Some clones in this sample may be carry-over from other donors' samples. Both conserved end residues are part of each CDR3. Each record gives: J gene, V gene, CDR3 protein.

TRBJ2-5,TRBV4-1,CASSQDWGPQETQYF
TRBJ2-1,TRBV7-6,CASRPTPASSYNEQFF
TRBJ1-1,TRBV5-6,CASSLAAREAFF
TRBJ1-5,TRBV6-1,CASRGRTALYQPQHF
TRBJ2-3,TRBV7-6,CASSRWVADTQYF
TRBJ1-5,TRBV6-1,CASSERDRYYVSNQPQHF
TRBJ1-6,TRBV10-2,CASSTDRGGNSPLHF
TRBJ2-3,TRBV7-2,CASSLERGTDTQYF
TRBJ1-1,TRBV4-1,CASSRGPGATEAFF
TRBJ2-3,TRBV2,CASHDSFLTDTQYF
TRBJ2-2,TRBV4-2,CASSQRRTGDTGELFF
TRBJ1-2,TRBV7-2,CASSPRGRGHGYTF
TRBJ2-6,TRBV2,CASSWTTPSGANVLTF
TRBJ2-5,TRBV27,CASSLSRTGVETQYF
TRBJ2-3,TRBV24-1,CATSDPYRDPTDTQYF
TRBJ1-1,TRBV27,CASSLVGGDTEAFF
TRBJ2-1,TRBV7-2,CASSEPGLADNEQFF
TRBJ1-2,TRBV7-9,CASSLNPHGNYGYTF
TRBJ1-6,TRBV27,CASRAGMSDSPLHF
TRBJ2-4,TRBV27,CASSPFYGAKNIQYF
TRBJ1-1,TRBV7-9,CASRPGWAEAFF
TRBJ2-4,TRBV24-1,CATDSALAKNIQYF
TRBJ2-1,TRBV6-5,CASSPGTYGPNEQFF
TRBJ2-3,TRBV7-6,CASSFLGGTQYF
TRBJ1-5,TRBV7-9,CASSLGRAGNQPQHF
TRBJ1-1,TRBV15,CATSKQAGNTEAFF
TRBJ1-1,TRBV7-6,CASSSVDRGLAEAFF
TRBJ1-1,TRBV7-9,CASSLAPGNTEAFF
TRBJ2-3,TRBV7-2,CASSPPPSGPLADTQYF
TRBJ2-3,TRBV19,CASQVGGITDTQYF
TRBJ2-1,TRBV19,CASTPGGAASYNEQFF
TRBJ1-1,TRBV27,CASTSGTGTEAFF
TRBJ2-6,TRBV27,CASTLGYILSGANVLTF
TRBJ2-2,TRBV6-5,CASSWTGPNTGELFF
TRBJ2-5,TRBV5-6,CASSLGDSGEEETQYF
TRBJ1-4,TRBV7-8,CASSLETGSKGKLFF
TRBJ2-5,TRBV6-5,CASSSYDPYQETQYF
TRBJ1-2,TRBV7-9,CASSGGATDPRYGYTF
TRBJ2-1,TRBV7-6,CASKSGGATYNEQFF
TRBJ1-6,TRBV27,CASSPPASYNSPLHF
TRBJ2-1,TRBV7-9,CASSFPESRQEQFF
TRBJ2-5,TRBV7-8,CASKPAEETQYF
TRBJ2-3,TRBV5-1,CASSLGSQGDTQYF
TRBJ2-1,TRBV27,CASSLRRGGYYNEQFF
TRBJ2-7,TRBV5-6,CASSPGDAGYEQYF
TRBJ1-3,TRBV7-6,CASSSVSGSGNTIYF
TRBJ1-1,TRBV12-3/TRBV12-4,CASSPKQGLNTEAFF
TRBJ1-2,TRBV19,CASTLTASYGYTF
TRBJ2-3,TRBV27,CASSLAGRRSNTQYF
TRBJ1-6,TRBV2,CASSEALHLSYNSPLHF
TRBJ2-6,TRBV28,CASTTGLSGANVLTF
TRBJ1-3,TRBV12-3/TRBV12-4,CASSAPGQGGNTIYF
TRBJ2-3,TRBV7-2,CASSLEDGGGNTQYF
TRBJ2-4,TRBV12-3/TRBV12-4,CASKGSPGQSDIQYF